The 6 T cell receptor beta chains below all came from one sample that was sequenced in a study of regulatory T cells in long-lasting Graves disease. Time point described: newly diagnosed GD, antithyroid drugs for less than 3 months. The authors made the TCR library using RNA they extracted from PBMCs. Researchers made TCR beta libraries by using iRepertoire HTBI primers and running Arm-PCR on CDR3 regions. Each CDR3 protein is one row after TCRdb ran MiXCR on the multiplex PCR reads. In the table there are roughly 410,000 distinct CDR3 sequences, approximately 16% of which are singletons. The same sample was also used in a study of T cells in Graves' hyperthyroidism and ophthalmopathy.

The sequenced sample was peripheral blood mononuclear cells (PBMCs), obtained at new diagnosis, from a patient treated with antithyroid drugs. The receptors stem from a woman aged 40 to 50 with Graves disease.

In DNA form, the CDR3 reads TGTGCCAGCAGCCGCGGGGGGCTAGCGGGAGGGCCAGCCTACGAGCAGTACTTC. As protein: CASSRGGLAGGPAYEQYF. V is TRBV6-1 and J is TRBJ2-7, with 12 positions matching TRBD2. Germline V CDR1 and CDR2: MNHNS, SASEGT. Trimming removed 6 bases from V and 2 bases from J; junction bases left unmatched: 14. The CDR3 length is 18 residues.

This clonotype came up many times. V gene TRBV12-3 or TRBV12-4 combines with J gene TRBJ1-1; 9 bases agree with TRBD1. Trimming took 3 bases from V and 3 from J; bases not matched to a gene: 11. The CDR3 consists of 17 residues. CDR3 sequence reads: CASSLDRGRVLDTEAFF. The CDR3 coding sequence is TGTGCCAGCAGTTTGGACAGGGGTAGGGTTTTGGACACTGAAGCTTTCTTT.

This chain connects TRBV15 to TRBJ2-1, with a tentative D call TRBD2 (5 bases). The CDR3 covers 12 residues. Between the trimmed V and J ends, which lost 8 bases and 7 bases, there was a span of 12 bases. Germline assignment: CDR1 LNHNV and CDR2 YYDKDF (reference sequence). CDR3 in DNA: TGTGCCACCGAGGGAATTGTGAATGAGCAGTTCTTC. Protein product: CATEGIVNEQFF.

The table lists this clonotype with many counts. The chain joins TRBV20-1 to TRBJ1-2, with 8 bases lining up with TRBD1. This CDR3 has 14 amino acids. Germline trimming cut 2 bases from V and 1 base from J; bases unmatched to any gene: 3. Germline CDR1 and CDR2: DFQATT and SNEGSKA (reference sequence). The DNA for the CDR3 is TGCAGTGCTAGAACAGGGGGTAGTAACTATGGCTACACCTTC. This encodes CSARTGGSNYGYTF.

The genes are TRBV5-1 and TRBJ2-5; D could derive from TRBD1 or TRBD2 (5 bases each). V was clipped by 7 bases and J by 4 bases, with 20 bases between them. Germline values: CDR1 SGHRS, CDR2 YFSETQ. CDR3 size: 15 residues. The CDR3 loop is CASSGTQGKGETQYF. The CDR3 DNA reads as TGCGCCAGCTCCGGGACCCAGGGAAAAGGAGAGACCCAGTACTTC. The full variable domain, its missing parts supplied by reference TRBV5-1 and TRBJ2-5, is KAGVTQTPRYLIKTRGQQVTLSCSPISGHRSVSWYQQTPGQGLQFLFEYFSETQRNKGNFPGRFSGRQFSNSRSEMNVSTLELGDSALYLCASSGTQGKGETQYFGPGTRLLVL.

In this sample, this clonotype turned up a few times. The gene calls are TRBV5-1 and TRBJ2-5; 11 nucleotides agree with TRBD1. The CDR3 is 16 residues long. CDR1 is SGHRS and CDR2 is YFSETQ in the germline V gene. Trimming removed 7 bases from V and 2 bases from J; junction bases left unmatched: 10. For the CDR3, the DNA is TGCGCCAGCGGACTTACGGGACAGGGGGTTCAAGAGACCCAGTACTTC. It yields the protein CASGLTGQGVQETQYF.